This T cell receptor (beta chain) was recovered during a study of OX40 agonist ivuxolimab in advanced cancers. Study summary: Patients receiving dose escalation had hepatocellular carcinoma, melanoma, renal cell or head and neck cancer. Of the patients, three showed partial responses, one with hepatocellular carcinoma and two with cutaneous melanoma. The study, taken as a whole, reports: At 0.1 to 3.0 mg/kg and by week 6, clonal expansion occurred in CD4+ and CD8+ blood T cells.

On this clone: Its antigen is unidentified.

Produced via immunoSEQ multiplex PCR; TCRdb's table is partial and in-frame only. The table shows about 47,000 clones, with about 79% occurring only once. Unmatched junction bases numbered 5, after V lost 0 bases and J lost 6 bases. CDR3 length: 16 residues. The sequence derives from an adult with an advanced solid tumor such as melanoma, head and neck, liver or kidney cancer. V gene TRBV23-1 combines with J gene TRBJ2-1; 10 nucleotides agree with TRBD1. TRBV23-1 counts as an open reading frame of uncertain function. The material was CD4+ or CD8+ T cells sorted from blood, obtained in a trial of the OX40 agonist ivuxolimab. Written as DNA, the CDR3 is TGCGCCAGCAGTCAATCTGGACAGGGGGGACGCAATGAGCAGTTCTTC. This encodes CASSQSGQGGRNEQFF.